The next 16 T cell receptor beta chains were all read from a single sample in a study of blood T cell repertoires in COVID-19. TCRdb's copy holds only in-frame clones and misses some; the assay was immunoSEQ multiplex PCR. In the table there are fewer than 700,000 clones, roughly nine tenths of which are singletons. Sequenced material: peripheral blood. These receptors all stem from a woman in her forties or fifties with COVID-19, enrolled during active disease.

The genes are TRBV4-2 and TRBJ2-7; D may be TRBD1 (6 bases). Germline V gene sequence: CDR1 LGHNA, CDR2 YNFKEQ. Trimming removed 0 bases at V and 0 bases at J, with 12 bases between. CDR3 length: 16 amino acids. Here the CDR3 reads CASSQEIGTTSYEQYF. DNA for the CDR3: TGTGCCAGCAGCCAAGAAATCGGGACAACCTCCTACGAGCAGTACTTC.

This clone was counted only a few times. The rearrangement links TRBV3-1 (or the pseudogene TRBV3-2) to TRBJ1-5; TRBD1 matches at 8 bases. Looked up from germline, CDR1 is LGHDT and CDR2 is YNNKEL (reference sequence). Trimming removed 0 bases from V and 6 bases from J; junction bases left unmatched: 4. This CDR3 has 15 amino acids. The CDR3 is CASSQDSTGGQPQHF. CDR3 nucleotides: TGTGCCAGCAGCCAAGATAGTACAGGGGGTCAGCCCCAGCATTTT.

This chain connects TRBV19 to TRBJ1-3; D is perhaps TRBD1 (6 bases). Trimming cost V 5 bases and J 0 bases, with 11 bases left between them. The CDR3 runs to 15 residues. The germline gives CDR1 LNHDA, CDR2 SQIVND (reference sequence). CDR3 sequence reads: CASSLRTDSGNTIYF. The CDR3 DNA follows: TGTGCCAGTAGTCTACGGACAGACTCTGGAAACACCATATATTTT. Full variable domain (remainder filled in from reference TRBV19 and TRBJ1-3): DGGITQSPKYLFRKEGQNVTLSCEQNLNHDAMYWYRQDPGQGLRLIYYSQIVNDFQKGDIAEGYSVSREKKESFPLTVTSAQKNPTAFYLCASSLRTDSGNTIYFGEGSWLTVV.

V gene TRBV19 combines with J gene TRBJ1-1; 9 bases fit TRBD1. The germline gives CDR1 LNHDA, CDR2 SQIVND (reference sequence). Germline trimming cut 6 bases from V and 4 bases from J; bases unmatched to any gene: 3. This CDR3 spans 13 amino acids. CDR3 sequence reads: CASSGQGSTEAFF. DNA of the CDR3: TGTGCCAGTAGCGGACAGGGGTCCACTGAAGCTTTCTTT.

V and J are TRBV6-5 and TRBJ1-2; D is perhaps TRBD1 (5 bases). V gave up 6 bases and J gave up 0 bases, with 11 bases separating them. This CDR3 is 14 amino acids long. CDR1 MNHEY and CDR2 SVGAGI come from the germline V gene. The CDR3 region has the DNA TGTGCCAGCAGCGGGGGGGACGCTAACTATGGCTACACCTTC. It specifies CASSGGDANYGYTF.

The genes are TRBV19 and TRBJ1-1, with 7 bases aligning to TRBD1. The CDR3 totals 15 residues. Germline V gene lookup returns CDR1 LNHDA and CDR2 SQIVND (reference sequence). V lost 6 bases, J lost 4 bases, and 11 bases stayed unmatched. The CDR3 loop is CASSPNQGGGTEAFF. The CDR3 DNA sequence: TGTGCCAGTAGCCCTAACCAGGGGGGAGGCACTGAAGCTTTCTTT.

The V gene is TRBV3-1 (or the pseudogene TRBV3-2), the J gene TRBJ2-3; 15 nucleotides agree with TRBD2. The CDR3 is 16 amino acids. The germline V gene encodes CDR1 LGHDT and CDR2 YNNKEL (reference sequence). Trimming took 4 bases from V and 4 from J; bases not matched to a gene: 3. CDR3 region: CASSRTSGGASDTQYF. Written as DNA, the CDR3 is TGTGCCAGCAGCCGGACTAGCGGGGGGGCTTCAGATACGCAGTATTTT.

V and J are TRBV4-1 and TRBJ1-2; a possible D gene is TRBD1 (6 bases). CDR1 is MGHRA and CDR2 is YSYEKL in the germline V gene. This CDR3 has 11 amino acids. V was cut by 3 bases and J by 7 bases, with 6 bases left in between. The CDR3 is CASSHRGGYTF. The DNA for the CDR3 is TGCGCCAGCAGCCACAGGGGTGGCTACACCTTC.

As DNA, the CDR3 is TGTGCCAGCAGTTTCGGACAGGGTTCTGAAGCTTTCTTT. Amino acid sequence: CASSFGQGSEAFF. The chain recombines TRBV28 with TRBJ1-1; TRBD1 matches at 8 bases. CDR1 is MDHEN and CDR2 is SYDVKM in the germline V gene. The CDR3 covers 13 residues. The trim removed 3 bases at V and 6 bases at J, leaving 3 bases unmatched.

The genes are TRBV3-1 (or the pseudogene TRBV3-2) and TRBJ2-1; TRBD1 might be the D (6 bases). From germline, CDR1 is LGHDT and CDR2 YNNKEL (reference sequence). V lost 4 bases to trimming and J lost 0 bases, with 19 bases between them. The CDR3 sequence is 18 residues long. The CDR3 DNA follows: TGTGCCAGCAGCCGAACCCTCTCGAGCAGGGGCTCCTACAATGAGCAGTTCTTC. This sequence encodes CASSRTLSSRGSYNEQFF.

The chain carries TRBV5-6 and TRBJ2-7; 12 bases fit TRBD1. Per germline, CDR1 SGHDT and CDR2 YYEEEE. The CDR3 is made up of 16 amino acids. V shed 3 bases, J shed 6 bases, and the junction held 10 bases outside the gene matches. CDR3: CASSWDRGRDFSEQYF. In DNA form, the CDR3 reads TGTGCCAGCAGCTGGGACAGGGGGCGTGATTTTAGCGAGCAGTACTTC.

This clone was seen repeatedly, ten times or more. This sequence joins TRBV3-1 (or the pseudogene TRBV3-2) and TRBJ1-5, with 7 bases matching TRBD1. The CDR3 sequence is 15 residues long. The V and J ends lost 1 base and 5 bases, in that order; junction bases with no gene match: 5. Germline assignment: CDR1 LGHDT and CDR2 YNNKEL (reference sequence). CDR3 nucleotides: TGTGCCAGCAGCCAAGGGAGGACAGGCTATCAGCCCCAGCATTTT. Translation: CASSQGRTGYQPQHF.

This clone has just one count. This rearrangement joins TRBV12-5 to TRBJ1-6, with 8 nucleotides matching TRBD1. V trimming: 5 bases; J trimming: 9 bases; junction bases outside the gene matches: 6. Germline-derived CDR1 and CDR2 are LGHNT and FRNRAP. The CDR3 is 14 amino acids. The CDR3 region is CASGTTGGGSPLHF. The CDR3 coding sequence is TGTGCTAGTGGTACTACAGGGGGTGGTTCACCCCTCCACTTT. Full variable domain (remainder filled in from reference TRBV12-5 and TRBJ1-6): DARVTQTPRHKVTEMGQEVTMRCQPILGHNTVFWYRQTMMQGLELLAYFRNRAPLDDSGMPKDRFSAEMPDATLATLKIQPSEPRDSAVYFCASGTTGGGSPLHFGNGTRLTVT.

This clone was observed a handful of times. The chain uses TRBV30 and TRBJ1-4; D gene unclear. CDR1 and CDR2 from the germline V gene are GTSNPN and SVGIG (reference sequence). The CDR3 loop spans 11 amino acids. V lost 5 bases, J lost 7 bases, and 8 bases lay in between. The CDR3 DNA is TGTGCCTGGGAGCGGGGTGAAAAACTGTTTTTT. The encoded protein is CAWERGEKLFF.

J is TRBJ2-1 and V is TRBV19; 8 bases line up with TRBD2. J was trimmed by 8 bases and V by 4 bases; bases with no gene match: 10. Germline assignment: CDR1 LNHDA and CDR2 SQIVND (reference sequence). CDR3 length equals 15 residues. As DNA, the CDR3 is TGTGCCAGTAGTAGTAGCGGGGCCCTTTTGTATGAGCAGTTCTTC. Protein sequence: CASSSSGALLYEQFF.

This chain links TRBV9 with TRBJ2-7, with 9 positions matching TRBD2. V was clipped by 0 bases and J by 0 bases; unmatched bases: 7. Per germline, CDR1 SGDLS and CDR2 YYNGEE. This CDR3 has 17 residues. The CDR3 coding sequence is TGTGCCAGCAGCGTAGGGGCAAGCGGGGGGTCCTCCTACGAGCAGTACTTC. This encodes CASSVGASGGSSYEQYF.